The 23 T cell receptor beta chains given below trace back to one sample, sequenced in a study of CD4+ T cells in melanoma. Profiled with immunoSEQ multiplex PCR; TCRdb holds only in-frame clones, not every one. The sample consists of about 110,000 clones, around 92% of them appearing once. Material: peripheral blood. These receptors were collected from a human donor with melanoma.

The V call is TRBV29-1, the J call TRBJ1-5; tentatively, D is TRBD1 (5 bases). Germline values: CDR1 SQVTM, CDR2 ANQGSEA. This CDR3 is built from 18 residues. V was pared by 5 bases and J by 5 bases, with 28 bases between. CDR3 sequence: CSVREGRITQAKHQPQHF. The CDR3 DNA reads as TGCAGCGTTCGGGAGGGGAGGATTACACAAGCTAAACATCAGCCCCAGCATTTT.

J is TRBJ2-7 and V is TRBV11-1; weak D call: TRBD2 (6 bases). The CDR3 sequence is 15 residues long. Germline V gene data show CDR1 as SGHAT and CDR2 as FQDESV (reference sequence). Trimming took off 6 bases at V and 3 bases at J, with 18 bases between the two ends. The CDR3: CASRSTSYGFYEQYF. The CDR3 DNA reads TGTGCCAGCAGGTCCACTAGCTATGGTTTCTACGAGCAGTACTTC.

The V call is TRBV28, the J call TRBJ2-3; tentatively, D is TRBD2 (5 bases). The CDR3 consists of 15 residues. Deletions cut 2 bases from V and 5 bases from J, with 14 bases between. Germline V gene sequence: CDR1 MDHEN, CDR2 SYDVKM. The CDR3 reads CASSLLARAGDTQYF. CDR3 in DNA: TGTGCCAGCAGTTTACTGGCCCGGGCGGGAGATACGCAGTATTTT.

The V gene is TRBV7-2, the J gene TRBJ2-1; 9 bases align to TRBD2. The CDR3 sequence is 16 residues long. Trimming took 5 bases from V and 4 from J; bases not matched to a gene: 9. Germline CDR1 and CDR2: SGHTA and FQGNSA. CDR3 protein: CASSRPPSGVYNEQFF. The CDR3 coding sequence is TGTGCCAGCAGCCGGCCCCCTAGCGGGGTATACAATGAGCAGTTCTTC.

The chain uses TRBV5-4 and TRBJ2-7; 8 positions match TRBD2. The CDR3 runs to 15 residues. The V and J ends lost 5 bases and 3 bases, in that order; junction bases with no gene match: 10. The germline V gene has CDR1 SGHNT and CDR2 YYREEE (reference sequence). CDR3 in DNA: TGTGCCAGCAGTAACAACGGGGGGGCGGGCTACGAGCAGTACTTC. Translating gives CASSNNGGAGYEQYF.

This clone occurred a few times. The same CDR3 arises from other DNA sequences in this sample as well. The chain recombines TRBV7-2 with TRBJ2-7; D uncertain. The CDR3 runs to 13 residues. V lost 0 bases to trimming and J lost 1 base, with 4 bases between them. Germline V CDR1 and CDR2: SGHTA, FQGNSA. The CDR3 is CASSLAGSYEQYF. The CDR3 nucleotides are TGTGCCAGCAGCTTAGCGGGGTCCTACGAGCAGTACTTC.

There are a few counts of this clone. The DNA for the CDR3 is TGTGCCAGCAGCTTAGAGCCCAGCGGGAGGTGGTTCTTC. It codes for CASSLEPSGRWFF. The rearrangement uses TRBV7-9 and TRBJ2-1; TRBD2 matches at 9 bases. CDR3 length equals 13 residues. Trimming cost V 1 base and J 15 bases; bases outside gene matches: 7. Germline V CDR1 and CDR2: SEHNR, FQNEAQ (reference sequence).

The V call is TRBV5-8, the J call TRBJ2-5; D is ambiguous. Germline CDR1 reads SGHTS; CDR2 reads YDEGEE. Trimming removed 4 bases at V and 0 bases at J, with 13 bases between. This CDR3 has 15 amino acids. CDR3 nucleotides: TGTGCCAGCAGCCCGGGCGGCAGTTACCAAGAGACCCAGTACTTC. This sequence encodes CASSPGGSYQETQYF.

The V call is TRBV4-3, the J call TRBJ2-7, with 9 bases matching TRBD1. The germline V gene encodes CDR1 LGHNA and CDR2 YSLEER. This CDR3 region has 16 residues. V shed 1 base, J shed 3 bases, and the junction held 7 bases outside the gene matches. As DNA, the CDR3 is TGCGCCAGCAGCCAAGGGGGGACAGGGTTTATCTACGAGCAGTACTTC. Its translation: CASSQGGTGFIYEQYF.

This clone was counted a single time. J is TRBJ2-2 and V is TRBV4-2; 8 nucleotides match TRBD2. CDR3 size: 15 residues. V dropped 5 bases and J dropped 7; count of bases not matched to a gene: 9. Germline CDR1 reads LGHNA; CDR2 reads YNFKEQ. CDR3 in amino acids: CASSSGGGLGGELFF. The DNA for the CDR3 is TGTGCCAGCAGCTCGGGAGGGGGACTGGGCGGGGAGCTGTTTTTT.

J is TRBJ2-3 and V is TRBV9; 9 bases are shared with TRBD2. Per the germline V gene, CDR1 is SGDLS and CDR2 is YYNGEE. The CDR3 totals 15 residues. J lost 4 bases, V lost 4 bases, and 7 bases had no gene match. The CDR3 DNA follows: TGTGCCAGCAGCTCCGCGGGGGGGCACCCAGATACGCAGTATTTT. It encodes CASSSAGGHPDTQYF.

The CDR3 loop is CASSSLGKDYEKLFF. The CDR3 coding sequence is TGTGCCAGCAGTTCCCTTGGCAAGGATTATGAAAAACTGTTTTTT. This chain links TRBV28 with TRBJ1-4; D unresolved. Looked up from germline, CDR1 is MDHEN and CDR2 is SYDVKM. The CDR3 contains 15 residues. With 4 bases removed from V and 6 bases from J, the gap between germline ends came to 15 bases.

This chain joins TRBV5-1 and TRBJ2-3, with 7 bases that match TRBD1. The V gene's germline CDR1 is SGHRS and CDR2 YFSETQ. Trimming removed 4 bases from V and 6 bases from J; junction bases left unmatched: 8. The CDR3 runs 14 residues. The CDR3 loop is CASSRTGFGDTQYF. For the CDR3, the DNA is TGCGCCAGCAGCCGGACAGGATTCGGGGATACGCAGTATTTT. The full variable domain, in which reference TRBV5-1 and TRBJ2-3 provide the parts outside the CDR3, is KAGVTQTPRYLIKTRGQQVTLSCSPISGHRSVSWYQQTPGQGLQFLFEYFSETQRNKGNFPGRFSGRQFSNSRSEMNVSTLELGDSALYLCASSRTGFGDTQYFGPGTRLTVL.

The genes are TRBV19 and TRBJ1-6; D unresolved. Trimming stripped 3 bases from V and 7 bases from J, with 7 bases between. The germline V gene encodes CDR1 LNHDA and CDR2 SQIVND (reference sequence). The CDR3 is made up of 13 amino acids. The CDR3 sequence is CASSIRPNSPLHF. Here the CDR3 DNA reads TGTGCCAGTAGTATCCGTCCCAATTCACCCCTCCACTTT. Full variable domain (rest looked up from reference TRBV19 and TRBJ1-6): DGGITQSPKYLFRKEGQNVTLSCEQNLNHDAMYWYRQDPGQGLRLIYYSQIVNDFQKGDIAEGYSVSREKKESFPLTVTSAQKNPTAFYLCASSIRPNSPLHFGNGTRLTVT.

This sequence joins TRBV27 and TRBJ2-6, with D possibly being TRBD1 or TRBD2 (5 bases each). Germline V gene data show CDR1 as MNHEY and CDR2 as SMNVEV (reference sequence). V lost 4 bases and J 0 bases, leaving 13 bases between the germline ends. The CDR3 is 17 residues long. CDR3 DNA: TGTGCCAGCAGTTCCGGGACGGTACTCTCTGGGGCCAACGTCCTGACTTTC. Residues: CASSSGTVLSGANVLTF.

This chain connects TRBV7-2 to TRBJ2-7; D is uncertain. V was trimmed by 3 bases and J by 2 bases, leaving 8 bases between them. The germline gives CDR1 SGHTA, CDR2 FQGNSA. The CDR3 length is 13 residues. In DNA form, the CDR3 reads TGTGCCAGCAGCTTGGCGGCCACCTACGAGCAGTACTTC. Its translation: CASSLAATYEQYF. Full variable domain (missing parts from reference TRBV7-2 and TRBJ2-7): GAGVSQSPSNKVTEKGKDVELRCDPISGHTALYWYRQSLGQGLEFLIYFQGNSAPDKSGLPSDRFSAERTGGSVSTLTIQRTQQEDSAVYLCASSLAATYEQYFGPGTRLTVT.

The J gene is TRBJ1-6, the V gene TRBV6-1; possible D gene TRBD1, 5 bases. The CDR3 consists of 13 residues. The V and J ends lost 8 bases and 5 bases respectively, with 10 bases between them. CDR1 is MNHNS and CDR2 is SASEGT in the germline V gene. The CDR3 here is CASGPGDNSPLHF. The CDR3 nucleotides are TGTGCCAGCGGGCCGGGGGATAATTCACCCCTCCACTTT.

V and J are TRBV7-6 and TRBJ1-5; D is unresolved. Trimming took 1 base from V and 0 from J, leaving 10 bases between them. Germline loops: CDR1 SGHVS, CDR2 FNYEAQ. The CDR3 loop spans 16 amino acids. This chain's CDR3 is CASSLGQGNSNQPQHF. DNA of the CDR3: TGTGCCAGCAGCTTAGGACAAGGGAATAGCAATCAGCCCCAGCATTTT. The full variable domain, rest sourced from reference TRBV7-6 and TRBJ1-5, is GAGVSQSPRYKVTKRGQDVALRCDPISGHVSLYWYRQALGQGPEFLTYFNYEAQQDKSGLPNDRFSAERPEGSISTLTIQRTEQRDSAMYRCASSLGQGNSNQPQHFGDGTRLSIL.

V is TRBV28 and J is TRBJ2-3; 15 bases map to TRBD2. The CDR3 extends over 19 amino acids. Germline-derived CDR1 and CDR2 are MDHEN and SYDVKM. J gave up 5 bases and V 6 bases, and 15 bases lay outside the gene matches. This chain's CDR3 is CASSPRTSGRAGQRDTQYF. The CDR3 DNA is TGTGCCAGCAGCCCAAGGACTAGCGGGAGGGCGGGGCAGAGAGATACGCAGTATTTT.

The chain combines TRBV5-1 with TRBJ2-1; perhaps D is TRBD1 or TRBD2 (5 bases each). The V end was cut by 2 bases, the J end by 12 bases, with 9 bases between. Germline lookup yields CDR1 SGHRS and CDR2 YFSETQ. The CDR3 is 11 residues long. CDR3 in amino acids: CASSLPGPQFF. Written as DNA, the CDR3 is TGCGCCAGCAGCTTACCGGGACCGCAGTTCTTC.

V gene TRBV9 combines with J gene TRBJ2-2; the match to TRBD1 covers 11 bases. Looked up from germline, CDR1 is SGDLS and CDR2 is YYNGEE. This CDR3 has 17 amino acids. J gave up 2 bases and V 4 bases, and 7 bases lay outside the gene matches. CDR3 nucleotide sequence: TGTGCCAGCAGCCCCCGGACAGGGGGCCCTAACACCGGGGAGCTGTTTTTT. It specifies CASSPRTGGPNTGELFF. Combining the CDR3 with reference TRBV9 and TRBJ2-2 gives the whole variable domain DSGVTQTPKHLITATGQRVTLRCSPRSGDLSVYWYQQSLDQGLQFLIQYYNGEERAKGNILERFSAQQFPDLHSELNLSSLELGDSALYFCASSPRTGGPNTGELFFGEGSRLTVL.

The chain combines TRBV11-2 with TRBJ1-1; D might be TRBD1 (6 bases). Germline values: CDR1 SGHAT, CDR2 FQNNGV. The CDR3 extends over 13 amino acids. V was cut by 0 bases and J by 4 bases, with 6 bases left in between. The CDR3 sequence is CASSLEQGTEAFF. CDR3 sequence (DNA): TGTGCCAGCAGCTTAGAACAGGGCACTGAAGCTTTCTTT. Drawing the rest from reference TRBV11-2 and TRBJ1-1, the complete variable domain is EAGVAQSPRYKIIEKRQSVAFWCNPISGHATLYWYQQILGQGPKLLIQFQNNGVVDDSQLPKDRFSAERLKGVDSTLKIQPAKLEDSAVYLCASSLEQGTEAFFGQGTRLTVV.

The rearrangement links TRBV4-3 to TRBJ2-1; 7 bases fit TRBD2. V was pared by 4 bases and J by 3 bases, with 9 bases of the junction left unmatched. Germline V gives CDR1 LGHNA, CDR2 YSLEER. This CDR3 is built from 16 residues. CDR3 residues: CASSPSTGGVYNEQFF. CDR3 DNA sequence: TGCGCCAGCAGCCCCTCGACGGGGGGAGTCTACAATGAGCAGTTCTTC.